This is a list of T cell receptor beta chains from one sample in a study of T cells in Graves' hyperthyroidism and ophthalmopathy. MiXCR was run by TCRdb on the multiplex PCR reads, yielding one entry per CDR3 protein. The repertoire holds 350,000 to 500,000 distinct CDR3 sequences, 12% to 15% seen once, with around 5.3% in the top ten. Sequencing was done on a sample of blood. Receptors originate from a woman under 30 with Graves' hyperthyroidism. The CDR3 runs from the conserved cysteine through the conserved F or W. The D gene is left open where the match is weak. Not every row has a clone size; where given, it reads once, few, many or a size class.

size: many
D: .
V: TRBV2
length: 13
J: TRBJ2-1
CDR3: CASNTRGGNEQFF
DNA: TGTGCCAGCAATACTCGGGGCGGGAATGAGCAGTTCTTC

size: few
D: TRBD1
V: TRBV6-5
length: 14
J: TRBJ1-5
CDR3: CASSYSTGVEPQHF
DNA: TGTGCCAGCAGTTACTCGACAGGGGTTGAGCCCCAGCATTTT

size: many
D: .
V: TRBV15
length: 12
J: TRBJ2-7
CDR3: CATSRGRYEQYF
DNA: TGTGCCACCAGCAGAGGGAGATACGAGCAGTACTTC

size: many
D: .
V: TRBV28
length: 12
J: TRBJ2-5
CDR3: CARVGREETQYF
DNA: TGTGCCCGGGTGGGGCGAGAAGAGACCCAGTACTTC

size: many
D: .
V: TRBV29-1
length: 11
J: TRBJ2-3
CDR3: CTGGPTDTQYF
DNA: TGCACCGGGGGACCCACAGATACGCAGTATTTT

size: .
D: TRBD2
V: TRBV11-3
length: 14
J: TRBJ2-5
CDR3: CASSLSAGGETQYF
DNA: TGTGCCAGCAGCTTATCTGCGGGAGGAGAGACCCAGTACTTC

size: many
D: .
V: TRBV29-1
length: 12
J: TRBJ2-3
CDR3: CSVWTPGDTQYF
DNA: TGCAGCGTTTGGACTCCGGGTGATACGCAGTATTTT

size: .
D: TRBD2
V: TRBV7-9
length: 15
J: TRBJ2-1
CDR3: CASSSGLGIHNEQFF
DNA: TGTGCCAGCAGCTCAGGACTAGGAATCCACAATGAGCAGTTCTTC

size: few
D: .
V: TRBV7-2
length: 13
J: TRBJ2-2
CDR3: CASSFELAGELFF
DNA: TGTGCCAGCAGCTTCGAGTTAGCCGGGGAGCTGTTTTTT

size: .
D: .
V: TRBV19
length: 15
J: TRBJ2-7
CDR3: CASSLSTGMTYEQYF
DNA: TGTGCCAGTAGTCTGAGCACGGGCATGACCTACGAGCAGTACTTC

size: .
D: TRBD1
V: TRBV9
length: 12
J: TRBJ2-5
CDR3: CASSQQGETQYF
DNA: TGTGCCAGCAGCCAACAGGGGGAGACCCAGTACTTC

size: few
D: .
V: TRBV30
length: 13
J: TRBJ1-1
CDR3: CAWSEEGGTEAFF
DNA: TGTGCCTGGAGTGAGGAGGGTGGGACTGAAGCTTTCTTT

size: many
D: .
V: TRBV12-3/TRBV12-4
length: 12
J: TRBJ2-3
CDR3: CASTLGTDTQYF
DNA: TGTGCCAGCACTTTGGGCACAGATACGCAGTATTTT

size: .
D: .
V: TRBV6-2/TRBV6-3
length: 15
J: TRBJ1-3
CDR3: CASSYGRVSGNTIYF
DNA: TGTGCCAGCAGTTACGGACGGGTCTCTGGAAACACCATATATTTT

size: many
D: TRBD1
V: TRBV19
length: 14
J: TRBJ2-3
CDR3: CASRDRGRTDTQYF
DNA: TGTGCCAGTAGAGACAGGGGGCGGACAGATACGCAGTATTTT

size: many
D: .
V: TRBV12-3/TRBV12-4
length: 14
J: TRBJ1-1
CDR3: CASRPRGTNTEAFF
DNA: TGTGCCAGCAGACCCAGGGGTACGAACACTGAAGCTTTCTTT

size: few
D: .
V: TRBV7-8
length: 17
J: TRBJ1-5
CDR3: CASSSLPPDSSRAPQHF
DNA: TGTGCCAGCAGCTCCCTTCCTCCCGACAGTAGCCGAGCACCCCAGCATTTT

size: many
D: .
V: TRBV6-1
length: 12
J: TRBJ2-7
CDR3: CASRDSGTEQYF
DNA: TGTGCCAGCAGAGATTCCGGGACCGAGCAGTACTTC

size: few
D: TRBD2
V: TRBV7-7
length: 14
J: TRBJ2-3
CDR3: CASSPSGVTDTQYF
DNA: TGTGCTAGCAGCCCGAGCGGGGTCACAGATACGCAGTATTTT

size: .
D: TRBD1
V: TRBV19
length: 15
J: TRBJ1-1
CDR3: CASSPETGVETEAFF
DNA: TGTGCCAGTAGTCCTGAGACAGGGGTAGAAACTGAAGCTTTCTTT

size: .
D: .
V: TRBV20-1
length: 16
J: TRBJ1-4
CDR3: CSARNPLGATNEKLFF
DNA: TGCAGTGCTAGAAATCCATTGGGGGCAACTAATGAAAAACTGTTTTTT

size: few
D: .
V: TRBV20-1
length: 13
J: TRBJ1-6
CDR3: CSARTDHNSPLHF
DNA: TGCAGTGCTAGAACAGACCATAATTCACCCCTCCACTTT

size: .
D: TRBD1
V: TRBV30
length: 13
J: TRBJ2-7
CDR3: CAWGGTGNPGQYF
DNA: TGTGCCTGGGGGGGGACAGGCAACCCGGGGCAGTACTTC

size: many
D: TRBD1
V: TRBV27
length: 16
J: TRBJ1-1
CDR3: CASSPLPGQGVPEAFF
DNA: TGTGCCAGCAGCCCCCTCCCTGGACAGGGGGTCCCTGAAGCTTTCTTT

size: .
D: .
V: TRBV15
length: 14
J: TRBJ2-1
CDR3: CATPYFGGMYEQFF
DNA: TGTGCCACCCCCTATTTCGGCGGGATGTATGAGCAGTTCTTC

size: many
D: TRBD2
V: TRBV5-1
length: 17
J: TRBJ2-7
CDR3: CASSIGLAGPEAKEQYF
DNA: TGCGCCAGCAGCATAGGACTAGCGGGCCCGGAGGCGAAAGAGCAGTACTTC

size: many
D: TRBD1
V: TRBV6-1
length: 15
J: TRBJ1-5
CDR3: CASGLDRTSNQPQHF
DNA: TGTGCCAGCGGATTGGACAGGACTAGCAATCAGCCCCAGCATTTT

size: many
D: TRBD1
V: TRBV12-3/TRBV12-4
length: 16
J: TRBJ1-2
CDR3: CASSLGQGVNPNGYTF
DNA: TGTGCCAGCAGTTTAGGACAGGGTGTTAATCCAAATGGCTACACCTTC

size: many
D: TRBD1
V: TRBV20-1
length: 15
J: TRBJ1-5
CDR3: CSADYRGQSGQPQHF
DNA: TGCAGTGCCGATTACAGGGGGCAGAGTGGACAGCCCCAGCATTTT

size: many
D: .
V: TRBV29-1
length: 10
J: TRBJ2-1
CDR3: CSVVRDEQFF
DNA: TGCAGCGTTGTGCGTGATGAGCAGTTCTTC